This entry is about one T cell receptor (beta chain). In the authors' methods: For nucleated cells, counts were estimated from reference gene primer amplification. Here immunoSEQ multiplex PCR was the method, and the copy in TCRdb shows in-frame clones only, minus some. D and trimming come from the DNA, and the V and J calls and clone size come from that table. Among roughly 150,000 clones listed, roughly four fifths were seen once. Individuals drawn from under 30 US areas were about 18 to 90 years old. CDR3 length equals 15 residues. Germline V CDR1 and CDR2: SEHNR, FQNEAQ (reference sequence). The V end was cut by 5 bases, the J end by 7 bases, with 20 bases between. This sample is drawn from a study of blood T cell repertoires in COVID-19. Study as a whole: The study drew acute and convalescent COVID-19 samples from the United States, Italy and Spain.

The sequence was obtained from a woman aged 18-29 years who had been exposed to COVID-19. The source material was PBMCs or T cells enriched from blood (not recorded which). V usage is TRBV7-9 and J usage is TRBJ2-5; D perhaps matches TRBD1 (6 bases). The CDR3 here is CASSAGTPGRGTQYF. CDR3 DNA sequence: TGTGCCAGCAGCGCCGGGACACCGGGTCGTGGGACCCAGTACTTC. The full variable domain, completed using reference TRBV7-9 and TRBJ2-5, is DTGVSQNPRHKITKRGQNVTFRCDPISEHNRLYWYRQTLGQGPEFLTYFQNEAQLEKSRLLSDRFSAERPKGSFSTLEIQRTEQGDSAMYLCASSAGTPGRGTQYFGPGTRLLVL.